Sequencing of this TCR beta chain was carried out in a study of T-cell reconstitution after alpha-beta-depleted transplantation in children. CDR1 is LGHNA, CDR2 YNFKEQ, per germline. The CDR3 sequence is 18 residues long. V was clipped by 4 bases and J by 0 bases; unmatched bases: 10. Unique molecular identifiers were incorporated during preparation of the TCRbeta library. MiXCR was run by TCRdb on the PCR reads, yielding one entry per CDR3 protein. The table records about 280,000 distinct CDR3 sequences, around a tenth of them present only once. V and J are TRBV4-2 and TRBJ2-3; 10 bases agree with TRBD2. The receptor comes from a male patient between 2 and 9 years old who had a stem cell transplant for chronic granulomatous disease, so the T cells may come from the graft donor. The specimen was peripheral blood, collected 180 days after TCRalphabeta/CD19-depleted stem cell transplant. The CDR3 sequence: CASSPPNLAGASTDTQYF. The CDR3 nucleotides are TGTGCCAGCAGCCCACCCAACCTAGCGGGAGCTAGCACAGATACGCAGTATTTT.